This T cell receptor beta chain was documented in a study of blood T cell repertoires in COVID-19 (dated by TCRdb to 2019 to 2021). Regarding the research as a whole: The collaborator samples originated in the United States, Italy and Spain and spanned the acute and convalescent phases of COVID-19. Where HLA class I and class II types were available, the types were taken from metadata supplied by the sample provider, not from assay-based typing. The samples were drawn from two sources: the first 160 participants of the ongoing ImmuneRACE study, and 1,000 to 1,500 subjects contributed by 6 global collaborators. Subjects who had been exposed to COVID-19, were actively infected with it, or had recovered from it provided the deeply sampled blood TCRbeta repertoires that made up the dataset. The repertoires were made available in a free public database intended to serve as a resource for research on the immune response to SARS-CoV-2. The sample metadata nearly always contained a de-identified subject ID, COVID-19 status, age in years and sex. The material from the prospective study consisted of cDNA or gDNA derived from T cells, B-cell-depleted T cells, or PBMCs.

Points the paper makes about the study in general: Clinical and demographic metadata were provided uncurated, with the amount varying by source and participant.

The germline V gene sets CDR1 to MNHEY and CDR2 to SVGEGT. From the cysteine up to the phenylalanine, the CDR3 has a length of 14 residues. Only the CDR3 DNA is retained, 42 bases long and in frame from the first base. For this chain, trimming is 2 bases at the V end and 5 bases at the J end, and the number of junction bases without a gene match is 6. The immunoSEQ Assay, a bias-controlled multiplex PCR, was used to amplify TCRbeta CDR3 regions from genomic DNA. For the original study's pipeline: Within the assay, amplification of reference gene primers was used to estimate how many nucleated cells each sample contained. To quantify the absolute abundance of each unique TCRbeta CDR3 rearrangement, sequence reads were collapsed and filtered. For each sample, productive Simpson clonality was calculated by taking the square root of Simpson's diversity index across productive rearrangements. TCRdb retrieved this table from immuneACCESS and kept in-frame rearrangements only. Not all clones are present; in checked studies, unresolved V genes account for under half, and no reason is known for the remainder. V and J calls and clone size are given by that table; D and trimming were obtained from the DNA. This sample has around 250,000 clones in its table, and 82% of those were observed once. Jointly, the top ten make up 3.1% of the sample.

The collaborating institutions used their own protocols to collect whole blood in K2EDTA tubes. For TCRbeta analysis, collaborators shipped samples as frozen whole blood, isolated PBMCs, or DNA extracted from either of those sample types. Comment on this clone: There is no known antigen for this receptor. The sample holds no much larger clone one base away, and base qualities are not on file.

The chain uses TRBV6-2 or TRBV6-3 and TRBJ2-7; a stretch of 7 junction bases matches TRBD2. The receptor was derived from a woman younger than 35 with acute or convalescent COVID-19. What was sequenced was peripheral blood. The CDR3 amino acid sequence is: CASSYAGELDEQYF. The DNA sequence is as follows: TGTGCCAGCAGTTACGCGGGAGAGCTAGACGAGCAGTACTTC.